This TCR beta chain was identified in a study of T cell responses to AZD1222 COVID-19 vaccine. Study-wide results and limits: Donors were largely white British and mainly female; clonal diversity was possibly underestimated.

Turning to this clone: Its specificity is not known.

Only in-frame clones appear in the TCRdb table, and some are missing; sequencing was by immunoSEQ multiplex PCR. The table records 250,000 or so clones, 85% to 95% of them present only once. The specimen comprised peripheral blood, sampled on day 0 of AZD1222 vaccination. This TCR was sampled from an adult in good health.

The DNA of the CDR3 is TGTGCCAGCACGGACAGGGCGGACGAGCAGTACTTC. It translates to CASTDRADEQYF. The genes are TRBV28 and TRBJ2-7; TRBD1 agrees at 8 bases. This CDR3 region has 12 residues. Germline CDR1 MDHEN, CDR2 SYDVKM. V lost 7 bases, J lost 5 bases, and 4 bases stayed unmatched.